This TCR beta chain emerged from a study of OX40 agonist ivuxolimab in advanced cancers. Using immunoSEQ multiplex PCR, the repertoire was profiled, and TCRdb retains in-frame clones only, with some absent. The repertoire holds about 47,000 clones, with 81% as singletons. Germline loops: CDR1 MNHEY, CDR2 SMNVEV (reference sequence). This CDR3 is built from 17 residues. The ends lost 5 bases at V and 0 bases at J; junction bases unmatched: 10. The receptor's source is an adult with an advanced solid tumor such as melanoma, head and neck, liver or kidney cancer. The starting material was CD4+ or CD8+ T cells sorted from blood, obtained in a trial of the OX40 agonist ivuxolimab. This chain uses TRBV27 with TRBJ1-5, with 7 bases that match TRBD1. CDR3 amino acids: CASSKGQATYSNQPQHF. The CDR3 DNA is TGTGCCAGCAGTAAAGGACAGGCAACGTATAGCAATCAGCCCCAGCATTTT.